The rows below give T cell receptor beta chains drawn from one sample of a study of blood T cells in healthy people across ages. Using its own MiXCR run on the 5' RACE reads, TCRdb lists one record per CDR3 protein. The table shows approximately 800,000 distinct CDR3 sequences, with around 36% occurring only once. The sequencing input was blood. These receptors all come from a man younger than 30 in good health. CDR3s include the opening cysteine and the closing phenylalanine or tryptophan. Fields, in order: D gene, J gene, V gene, clone size, CDR3 DNA, CDR3 protein. A D gene is named only where the DNA matches it firmly. Clone size is given for some rows only: seen once, a few or many times, or a class if the clone is expanded.

.	TRBJ2-5	TRBV6-2/TRBV6-3	.	TGTGCCAGCACTGACACCAACGCTCAAGAGACCCAGTACTTC	CASTDTNAQETQYF
TRBD2	TRBJ2-5	TRBV11-2	.	TGTGCCAGCAGCGGGGGACTAGCGGGGGGCCGACCCCACAATGAGCAGTACTTC	CASSGGLAGGRPHNEQYF
.	TRBJ2-3	TRBV14	few	TGTGCCAGCAGCCAAGTCGGGAACGGGCCCACAGATACGCAGTATTTT	CASSQVGNGPTDTQYF
.	TRBJ1-2	TRBV7-2	few	TGTGCCAGCAGCTTAATTGGCAGCGGGATCATCACCTTC	CASSLIGSGIITF
.	TRBJ2-2	TRBV4-2	few	TGTGCCAGCAGCCCCACAGGGTCCGGGGAGCTGTTTTTT	CASSPTGSGELFF
.	TRBJ1-2	TRBV29-1	.	TGCAGCGTTGAAGAGGGCGAGGGAGGAAAGGCGTATGGCTACACCTTC	CSVEEGEGGKAYGYTF
.	TRBJ2-7	TRBV20-1	.	TGCAGTGCTAGAGAGCCAGACAGCTCCTACGAGCAGTACTTC	CSAREPDSSYEQYF
.	TRBJ1-6	TRBV10-3	few	TGTGCCATCACTATCGGGACGGGGTCACCCCTCCACTTT	CAITIGTGSPLHF
TRBD1	TRBJ2-2	TRBV2	few	TGTGCCAGCAGTGGATCATCCGGGACAGCCACCGGGGAGCTGTTTTTT	CASSGSSGTATGELFF
.	TRBJ1-1	TRBV10-3	.	TGTGCCATCAGTGGATCCAAATCGGGACCTAAAACTGAAGCTTTCTTT	CAISGSKSGPKTEAFF
.	TRBJ2-7	TRBV11-2	.	TGTGCCAGCAGCTTAGATCGGGCGGCCTATGAGCAGTACTTC	CASSLDRAAYEQYF
.	TRBJ2-3	TRBV12-3/TRBV12-4	.	TGTGCCAGCAGTTTTTACGGTAGCGGCGATACGCAGTATTTT	CASSFYGSGDTQYF
TRBD1	TRBJ2-1	TRBV5-1	few	TGCGCCAGCAGCTCTCCTGACAGGGGGTTCGGTAATGAGCAGTTCTTC	CASSSPDRGFGNEQFF
TRBD1	TRBJ2-7	TRBV15	.	TGTGCCACCAGCAGAGATCGGCAGGGGGACTCCTACGAGCAGTACTTC	CATSRDRQGDSYEQYF
TRBD2	TRBJ2-3	TRBV6-6	few	TGTGCCAGCAGACTTACTGGGGGGGGCACAGATACGCAGTATTTT	CASRLTGGGTDTQYF
TRBD2	TRBJ2-7	TRBV27	.	TGTGCCAGCAGCGCTGTAGCGGGGGTCCACGAGCAGTACTTC	CASSAVAGVHEQYF
TRBD1	TRBJ1-2	TRBV12-3/TRBV12-4	.	TGTGCCAGCAGTTGGGACAGAAACTATGGCTACACCTTC	CASSWDRNYGYTF
.	TRBJ2-5	TRBV11-2	.	TGTGCCAGCAGCTTATTGGGAGGGGGGCCTAATGAGCAGTACTTC	CASSLLGGGPNEQYF
.	TRBJ1-5	TRBV20-1	once	TGCAGTGCTACCGGACAGCTAAATCAGCCCCGGCATTTT	CSATGQLNQPRHF
.	TRBJ2-7	TRBV3-1	.	TGTGCCAGCAGCCAAGTTCTGACAGGGAGGAACGAGCAGTACTTC	CASSQVLTGRNEQYF
.	TRBJ2-3	TRBV12-5	.	TGTGCTAGTGGTTGGAACAGGGCCCCAGATACGCAGTATTTT	CASGWNRAPDTQYF
.	TRBJ2-3	TRBV5-1	many	TGCGCCAGCAGCCCCTGGGAGGGGGGGACAGATACGCAGTATTTT	CASSPWEGGTDTQYF
.	TRBJ1-2	TRBV5-1	many	TGCGCCAGCAGCTTGGGGGACACCCAAACCTCATATGGCTACACCTTC	CASSLGDTQTSYGYTF
TRBD1	TRBJ2-5	TRBV5-1	few	TGCGCCAGCAGCTCGACGGGGGACAGGGGGCTGGAGACCCAGTACTTC	CASSSTGDRGLETQYF
.	TRBJ2-7	TRBV2	.	TGTGTCAGCACTCAAGGGGCAGGGATCTACTACGAGCAGTACTTC	CVSTQGAGIYYEQYF
TRBD2	TRBJ2-7	TRBV12-3/TRBV12-4	.	TGTGCCAGCACCGGGACTAGCGAGGACAATGAGCAGTACTTC	CASTGTSEDNEQYF
.	TRBJ1-3	TRBV6-6	.	TGTGCCAGCAGCAGAGGAATTAGCTCTGGAAACACCATATATTTT	CASSRGISSGNTIYF
TRBD2	TRBJ2-5	TRBV20-1	.	TGCAGTGCTCCCACCGGGACTAGCGGCTACAATGAGCAGTACTTC	CSAPTGTSGYNEQYF
.	TRBJ2-6	TRBV7-2	.	TGTGCCAGCAGCTTGGGACCTCCAACCGGTGGGGCCAACGTCCTGACTTTC	CASSLGPPTGGANVLTF
TRBD1	TRBJ1-5	TRBV7-2	.	TGTGCCAGCAGCGCACAGACAGGGACTAGCAATCAGCCCCAGCATTTT	CASSAQTGTSNQPQHF
TRBD1	TRBJ2-7	TRBV25-1	.	TGTGCCAGCAGTGGTACCGGGGACAGGGGCTACGAGCAGTACTTC	CASSGTGDRGYEQYF
.	TRBJ1-6	TRBV7-6	.	TGTGCCAGCAGCTGGACAACGGATAATTCACCCCTCCACTTT	CASSWTTDNSPLHF
TRBD2	TRBJ2-1	TRBV20-1	.	TGCAGTGCTAGCCCCAGCGGGGACAATGAGCAGTTCTTC	CSASPSGDNEQFF
.	TRBJ2-1	TRBV6-1	.	TGCGCCAGCAGTGAAGAGTTTGGGAGTTCGAATGAGCAGTTCTTC	CASSEEFGSSNEQFF
.	TRBJ1-5	TRBV21-1	.	TGTGCCAGCATGGAAGCAGCAGATCTTGGCCGGCAGGGTGGGTTAGGGGGCAATCAGCCCCAGCATTTT	CASMEAADLGRQGGLGGNQPQHF
.	TRBJ1-3	TRBV6-5	.	TGTGCCAGCAGGGTCGATTTCTCTGGAAACACCATATATTTT	CASRVDFSGNTIYF
TRBD1	TRBJ1-2	TRBV27	.	TGTGCCAGGACGGACAGGGGGCGATTTGTAGGCTACACCTTC	CARTDRGRFVGYTF
TRBD2	TRBJ2-3	TRBV20-1	many	TGCAGTGGAACTAGCGGTGCCACAGATACGCAGTATTTT	CSGTSGATDTQYF
.	TRBJ2-5	TRBV5-1	once	TGCGCCAGCAGCTACCAGACCACAGGGACCACCCAAGAGACCCAGTACTTC	CASSYQTTGTTQETQYF
.	TRBJ2-1	TRBV5-6	.	TGTGCCAGCAGCGACGGACCCAACTACGAGCAGTTCTTC	CASSDGPNYEQFF
.	TRBJ1-5	TRBV20-1	.	TGCAGTGCTAGAGTGGAGGCCTATCAGCCCCAGCATTTT	CSARVEAYQPQHF
.	TRBJ2-2	TRBV19	.	TGTGCCAGTACGGCACAGGAGGGGGTTTGGGACACCGGGGAGCTGTTTTTT	CASTAQEGVWDTGELFF
.	TRBJ2-7	TRBV25-1	.	TGTGCCAGCAGCGATACAGGGAGGGGGAATGAGCAGTACTTC	CASSDTGRGNEQYF